This is a list of T cell receptor beta chains from one sample in a study of shared clonotypes between healthy human individuals. The protocol was immunoSEQ multiplex PCR, while the TCRdb copy is restricted to in-frame clones and leaves out a portion. This sample has around 2,000,000 clones, with about 94% found just once. The specimen was naive CD8+ T cells sorted from blood. The receptors shown here come from a man between 18 and 35 years old in good health. CDR3s include the opening cysteine and the closing phenylalanine or tryptophan. The order of the fields is D gene, J gene, V gene, clone size, CDR3 protein, CDR3 DNA. A D gene is named only where the DNA matches it firmly. Clone size is given for some rows only: seen once, a few or many times, or a class if the clone is expanded.

D: TRBD1; J: TRBJ2-2; V: TRBV7-6; size: NA; CDR3: CASSLFGTGDLSNTGELFF; DNA: TGTGCCAGCAGCTTATTTGGGACAGGGGACCTCTCGAACACCGGGGAGCTGTTTTTT
D: NA; J: TRBJ2-7; V: TRBV10-3; size: NA; CDR3: CAIRGYGSYEQYF; DNA: TGTGCCATCAGAGGGTATGGCTCCTACGAGCAGTACTTC
D: NA; J: TRBJ2-1; V: TRBV10-1; size: NA; CDR3: CASSEDTSSYNEQFF; DNA: TGCGCCAGCAGTGAGGACACGAGCTCCTACAATGAGCAGTTCTTC
D: NA; J: TRBJ2-7; V: TRBV27; size: NA; CDR3: CASSLGQGFGEQYF; DNA: TGTGCCAGCAGTTTAGGGCAGGGATTTGGCGAGCAGTACTTC
D: TRBD1; J: TRBJ1-1; V: TRBV7-8; size: NA; CDR3: CASSLTGVNTEAFF; DNA: TGTGCCAGCAGCTTGACAGGGGTGAACACTGAAGCTTTCTTT
D: TRBD1; J: TRBJ1-4; V: TRBV9; size: NA; CDR3: CASSPGQGVLEKLFF; DNA: TGTGCCAGCAGCCCAGGACAGGGCGTATTGGAAAAACTGTTTTTT
D: TRBD2; J: TRBJ2-3; V: TRBV11-2; size: NA; CDR3: CASSLGLAGGSSTDTQYF; DNA: TGTGCCAGCAGCTTAGGGCTAGCGGGGGGATCTAGCACAGATACGCAGTATTTT
D: NA; J: TRBJ1-1; V: TRBV7-9; size: NA; CDR3: CASSFTMPGWQNTEAFF; DNA: TGTGCCAGCAGCTTCACTATGCCGGGATGGCAGAACACTGAAGCTTTCTTT
D: NA; J: TRBJ2-7; V: TRBV11-2; size: NA; CDR3: CASSSRINYEQYF; DNA: TGTGCCAGCAGCTCCAGGATTAACTACGAGCAGTACTTC
D: TRBD1; J: TRBJ2-1; V: TRBV13; size: once; CDR3: CASSLPGQEYNEQFF; DNA: TGTGCCAGCAGCTTACCAGGACAGGAGTACAATGAGCAGTTCTTC
D: TRBD2; J: TRBJ2-5; V: TRBV7-2; size: NA; CDR3: CASSSSGLAGGGETQYF; DNA: TGTGCCAGCAGCTCCTCGGGACTAGCGGGGGGAGGAGAGACCCAGTACTTC
D: TRBD2; J: TRBJ2-7; V: TRBV5-6; size: NA; CDR3: CASSLRLAGTGQYF; DNA: TGTGCCAGCAGCTTGCGTTTAGCGGGGACCGGGCAGTACTTC
D: TRBD1; J: TRBJ2-7; V: TRBV7-2; size: once; CDR3: CASSQQTGGAYEQYF; DNA: TGTGCCAGCAGCCAACAGACAGGGGGGGCCTACGAGCAGTACTTC
D: NA; J: TRBJ2-2; V: TRBV7-9; size: NA; CDR3: CASSQTGEGMNTGELFF; DNA: TGTGCCAGCAGCCAAACAGGGGAGGGAATGAACACCGGGGAGCTGTTTTTT
D: NA; J: TRBJ1-5; V: TRBV4-1; size: NA; CDR3: CASSRLQGYNQPQHF; DNA: TGCGCCAGCAGCCGGCTACAGGGATACAATCAGCCCCAGCATTTT
D: NA; J: TRBJ2-5; V: TRBV13; size: NA; CDR3: CASSPRGRGLLEQYF; DNA: TGTGCCAGCAGCCCAAGGGGGCGGGGGCTGCTGGAGCAGTACTTC
D: TRBD2; J: TRBJ2-7; V: TRBV9; size: NA; CDR3: CASSVDPREAYEQYF; DNA: TGTGCCAGCAGCGTAGACCCGCGGGAGGCCTACGAGCAGTACTTC
D: NA; J: TRBJ1-4; V: TRBV11-2; size: once; CDR3: CASTANREKLFF; DNA: TGTGCCAGCACGGCTAATCGGGAAAAACTGTTTTTT
D: TRBD1; J: TRBJ2-7; V: TRBV27; size: NA; CDR3: CASSLGTGPYEQYF; DNA: TGTGCCAGCAGTTTAGGGACAGGGCCCTACGAGCAGTACTTC
D: TRBD2; J: TRBJ2-7; V: TRBV4-1; size: NA; CDR3: CASSHLAESSYEQYF; DNA: TGCGCCAGCAGCCACCTAGCGGAAAGCTCCTACGAGCAGTACTTC
D: TRBD1; J: TRBJ2-7; V: TRBV11-2; size: NA; CDR3: CASSQGTGLDFSSYEQYF; DNA: TGTGCCAGCAGCCAAGGGACAGGTTTGGACTTTAGCTCCTACGAGCAGTACTTC
D: NA; J: TRBJ1-4; V: TRBV9; size: NA; CDR3: CASSVDSGLFNEKLFF; DNA: TGTGCCAGCAGCGTAGACAGCGGCCTCTTTAATGAAAAACTGTTTTTT
D: TRBD1; J: TRBJ2-7; V: TRBV27; size: NA; CDR3: CASKARGLYEQYF; DNA: TGTGCCAGCAAAGCCAGGGGGCTCTACGAGCAGTACTTC
D: NA; J: TRBJ1-1; V: TRBV19; size: NA; CDR3: CASTPRGLGTEAFF; DNA: TGTGCCAGTACTCCCCGGGGCTTAGGCACTGAAGCTTTCTTT
D: TRBD1; J: TRBJ1-1; V: TRBV27; size: NA; CDR3: CASSSDREGMNTEAFF; DNA: TGTGCCAGCAGTTCGGACAGGGAGGGCATGAACACTGAAGCTTTCTTT
D: NA; J: TRBJ2-7; V: TRBV27; size: NA; CDR3: CASSLFSSLSDEQYF; DNA: TGTGCCAGCAGTTTGTTTTCTAGCTTGAGTGACGAGCAGTACTTC
D: TRBD2; J: TRBJ2-4; V: TRBV6-6; size: NA; CDR3: CATLLAGGTKNIQYF; DNA: TGTGCCACCTTACTAGCGGGAGGAACCAAAAACATTCAGTACTTC
D: NA; J: TRBJ2-7; V: TRBV5-6; size: NA; CDR3: CASSLGELTYEQYF; DNA: TGTGCCAGCAGCTTGGGCGAATTAACCTACGAGCAGTACTTC
D: TRBD2; J: TRBJ2-1; V: TRBV30; size: NA; CDR3: CAWSVLGLAGDDEQFF; DNA: TGTGCCTGGAGTGTACTGGGACTAGCGGGAGACGATGAGCAGTTCTTC
D: TRBD2; J: TRBJ2-3; V: TRBV6-5; size: NA; CDR3: CASSSLAGGDTQYF; DNA: TGTGCCAGCAGTTCTCTAGCGGGAGGAGATACGCAGTATTTT
D: NA; J: TRBJ1-2; V: TRBV6-6; size: NA; CDR3: CASSLSTRYGYTF; DNA: TGTGCCAGCAGCCTATCTACTCGGTATGGCTACACCTTC
D: NA; J: TRBJ2-1; V: TRBV7-2; size: NA; CDR3: CASSGDSQSEDNEQFF; DNA: TGTGCCAGCAGCGGGGACTCCCAAAGCGAGGACAATGAGCAGTTCTTC
D: NA; J: TRBJ2-2; V: TRBV2; size: NA; CDR3: CASSLTAPTGELFF; DNA: TGTGCCAGCAGCTTGACAGCTCCCACCGGGGAGCTGTTTTTT
D: NA; J: TRBJ2-1; V: TRBV7-6; size: NA; CDR3: CASSLAPGAREQFF; DNA: TGTGCCAGCAGCTTAGCGCCAGGGGCACGGGAGCAGTTCTTC
D: NA; J: TRBJ1-1; V: TRBV7-9; size: NA; CDR3: CASSLDFAAFF; DNA: TGTGCCAGCAGCTTAGATTTCGCGGCTTTCTTT
D: NA; J: TRBJ2-4; V: TRBV19; size: NA; CDR3: CASSTNPGPKDIQYF; DNA: TGTGCCAGTAGTACGAATCCCGGGCCAAAGGACATTCAGTACTTC
D: TRBD1; J: TRBJ1-1; V: TRBV29-1; size: NA; CDR3: CSVDGTGSTEAFF; DNA: TGCAGCGTTGACGGGACAGGGAGCACTGAAGCTTTCTTT
D: NA; J: TRBJ1-1; V: TRBV13; size: NA; CDR3: CASSPSSGNTEAFF; DNA: TGTGCCAGCAGCCCCTCTTCCGGAAACACTGAAGCTTTCTTT
D: NA; J: TRBJ1-5; V: TRBV27; size: NA; CDR3: CASSPQETGNQPQHF; DNA: TGTGCCAGCAGTCCACAGGAAACGGGCAATCAGCCCCAGCATTTT
D: NA; J: TRBJ2-7; V: TRBV7-9; size: NA; CDR3: CASSFSLVNYEQYF; DNA: TGTGCCAGCAGCTTTAGCCTTGTGAACTACGAGCAGTACTTC
D: TRBD1; J: TRBJ1-1; V: TRBV4-1; size: NA; CDR3: CASSGRQGSTEAFF; DNA: TGCGCCAGCAGCGGACGACAGGGTAGCACTGAAGCTTTCTTT
D: TRBD2; J: TRBJ2-7; V: TRBV7-9; size: NA; CDR3: CASSFLAGGSDEQYF; DNA: TGTGCCAGCAGCTTTCTAGCGGGAGGGTCAGACGAGCAGTACTTC
D: NA; J: TRBJ2-7; V: TRBV2; size: NA; CDR3: CASSPGRRYEQYF; DNA: TGTGCCAGCAGTCCGGGACGGCGCTACGAGCAGTACTTC
D: TRBD2; J: TRBJ2-7; V: TRBV10-2; size: NA; CDR3: CASRPGLAGAEQYF; DNA: TGCGCCAGCAGGCCGGGACTAGCGGGAGCCGAGCAGTACTTC
D: NA; J: TRBJ2-3; V: TRBV9; size: NA; CDR3: CASSVVGRIADTQYF; DNA: TGTGCCAGCAGCGTAGTAGGGAGGATCGCAGATACGCAGTATTTT
D: TRBD1; J: TRBJ2-5; V: TRBV7-6; size: NA; CDR3: CASSLGQLQETQYF; DNA: TGTGCCAGCAGCTTGGGACAGTTACAAGAGACCCAGTACTTC
D: NA; J: TRBJ2-1; V: TRBV9; size: NA; CDR3: CASSVGADPSYNEQFF; DNA: TGTGCCAGCAGCGTAGGGGCGGACCCCTCCTACAATGAGCAGTTCTTC
D: NA; J: TRBJ1-5; V: TRBV7-6; size: NA; CDR3: CASSLAIGQPQHF; DNA: TGTGCCAGCAGCTTAGCGATAGGTCAGCCCCAGCATTTT
D: NA; J: TRBJ2-1; V: TRBV27; size: NA; CDR3: CASTLSGEAHNEQFF; DNA: TGTGCCAGCACTCTATCCGGGGAAGCGCACAATGAGCAGTTCTTC
D: NA; J: TRBJ2-7; V: TRBV7-9; size: NA; CDR3: CASSRHLYEQYF; DNA: TGTGCCAGCAGCCGCCATCTCTACGAGCAGTACTTC
D: NA; J: TRBJ2-7; V: TRBV28; size: NA; CDR3: CASCYPGAYEQYF; DNA: TGTGCCAGCTGCTATCCGGGGGCCTACGAGCAGTACTTC
D: NA; J: TRBJ1-2; V: TRBV7-9; size: NA; CDR3: CASSLIGDVKLEGYTF; DNA: TGTGCCAGCAGCTTGATAGGGGACGTTAAACTAGAGGGCTACACCTTC
D: NA; J: TRBJ2-7; V: TRBV13; size: once; CDR3: CASSLGRTAGGSYEQYF; DNA: TGTGCCAGCAGCTTAGGTAGGACAGCCGGTGGTTCCTACGAGCAGTACTTC
D: NA; J: TRBJ1-2; V: TRBV5-4; size: NA; CDR3: CASSLNTAGGYGYTF; DNA: TGTGCCAGCAGCTTGAATACGGCAGGTGGCTATGGCTACACCTTC
D: NA; J: TRBJ1-1; V: TRBV6-1; size: NA; CDR3: CASSDYVSGSTEAFF; DNA: TGTGCCAGCAGTGACTACGTTTCGGGCTCCACTGAAGCTTTCTTT